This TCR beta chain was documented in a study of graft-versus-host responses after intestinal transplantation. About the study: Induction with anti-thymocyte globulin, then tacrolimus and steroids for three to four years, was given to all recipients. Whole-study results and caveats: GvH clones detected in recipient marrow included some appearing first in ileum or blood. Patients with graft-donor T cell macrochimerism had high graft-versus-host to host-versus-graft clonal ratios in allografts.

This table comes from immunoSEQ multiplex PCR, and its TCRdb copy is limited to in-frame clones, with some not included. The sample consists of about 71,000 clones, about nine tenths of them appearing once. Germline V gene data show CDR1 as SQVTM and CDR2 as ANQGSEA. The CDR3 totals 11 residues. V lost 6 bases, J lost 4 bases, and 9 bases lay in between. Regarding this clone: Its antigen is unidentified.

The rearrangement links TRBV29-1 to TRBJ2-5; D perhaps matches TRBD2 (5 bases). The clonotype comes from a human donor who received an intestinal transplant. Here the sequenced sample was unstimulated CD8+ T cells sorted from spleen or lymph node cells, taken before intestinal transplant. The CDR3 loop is CSVTGIETQYF. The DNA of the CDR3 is TGCAGCGTAACGGGGATAGAGACCCAGTACTTC.